This T cell receptor (beta chain) was found in a study of blood T cell repertoires in COVID-19 (dated by TCRdb to about 2020). With regard to the full study: The collaborator samples originated in the United States, Italy and Spain and spanned the acute and convalescent phases of COVID-19. Sample metadata almost always included a de-identified subject ID, COVID-19 status, age in years and sex. The samples were drawn from the first 160 participants of the ongoing ImmuneRACE study and from more than 1,000 subjects provided by 6 global collaborators. The repertoires were made available in a free public database intended to serve as a resource for research on the immune response to SARS-CoV-2. Deeply sampled blood TCRbeta repertoires from subjects exposed to, actively infected with, or recovered from COVID-19 were included in the dataset. The material from the prospective study consisted of cDNA or gDNA derived from T cells, B-cell-depleted T cells, or PBMCs. Where available, HLA class I and class II types were taken from metadata supplied by the sample provider and were not determined by assay-based typing.

On this clone itself: Its specific antigen is unknown. No much larger clonotype is one base removed from it; base qualities were not supplied. Different DNA sequences within this sample yield the same CDR3.

What the authors observed across the whole study: The quantity of clinical and demographic metadata differed by source and by participant and was supplied without curation.

TCRbeta CDR3 regions were amplified from genomic DNA using the immunoSEQ Assay, a bias-controlled multiplex PCR. On the authors' methods: The number of nucleated cells in each sample was estimated by amplification of reference gene primers within the assay. To quantify the absolute abundance of each unique TCRbeta CDR3 rearrangement, sequence reads were collapsed and filtered. For each sample, productive Simpson clonality was calculated by taking the square root of Simpson's diversity index across productive rearrangements. TCRdb provides this immuneACCESS table in a form limited to in-frame rearrangements. Some clones are lacking; in checked studies, under half of them reflect an unresolved V gene, and why the rest are absent is not known. That table furnishes V, J and clone size, whereas the DNA furnished D and trimming. The sample profile shows approximately 360,000 clones; about 89% of them were found once. 1.2% of the sample is in the top ten clones.

Collaborating institutions collected whole blood in K2EDTA tubes following their own protocols. Collaborator samples were shipped for TCRbeta analysis as frozen whole blood, isolated PBMCs, or DNA extracted from either sample type. For CDR1 and CDR2, the germline V gene (reference sequence) lists SEHNR and FQNEAQ. V is pared back by 5 bases and J by 4 bases, with 6 bases lying between the germline termini. The CDR3 numbers 11 residues from cysteine through phenylalanine. Only the CDR3 DNA stays, 33 bases, in frame from base 1. The sequence is built from TRBV7-9 and TRBJ2-7; the D gene remains uncertain. The source of this sequence is a man aged 35 to 55 with acute or convalescent COVID-19. The specimen was peripheral blood. The CDR3: CASSPRYEQYF. The bases are TGTGCCAGCAGCCCCCGGTACGAGCAGTACTTC.